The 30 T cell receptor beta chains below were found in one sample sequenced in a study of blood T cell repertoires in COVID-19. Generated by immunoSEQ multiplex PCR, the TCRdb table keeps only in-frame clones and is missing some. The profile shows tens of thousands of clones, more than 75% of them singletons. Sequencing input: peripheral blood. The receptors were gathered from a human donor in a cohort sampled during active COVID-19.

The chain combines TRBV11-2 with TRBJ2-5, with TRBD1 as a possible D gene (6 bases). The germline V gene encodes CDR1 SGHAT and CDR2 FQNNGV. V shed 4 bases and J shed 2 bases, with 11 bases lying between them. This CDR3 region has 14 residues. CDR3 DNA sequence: TGTGCCAGCAGCTCCCGACAGGCGCAAGAGACCCAGTACTTC. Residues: CASSSRQAQETQYF.

The CDR3 loop reads CASSNKGARTGELFF. The DNA of the CDR3 is TGTGCCAGTAGTAACAAGGGGGCAAGGACCGGGGAGCTGTTTTTT. The J gene is TRBJ2-2, the V gene TRBV19; 7 nucleotides align to TRBD1. Germline-derived CDR1 and CDR2 are LNHDA and SQIVND (reference sequence). With 4 bases clipped from V and 5 bases from J, the junction kept 7 bases outside the gene matches. The CDR3 runs to 15 residues.

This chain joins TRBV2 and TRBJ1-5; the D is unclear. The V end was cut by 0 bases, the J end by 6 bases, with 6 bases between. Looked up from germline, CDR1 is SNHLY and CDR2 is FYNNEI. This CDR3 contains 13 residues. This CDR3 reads CASSEARSQPQHF. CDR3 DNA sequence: TGTGCCAGCAGTGAAGCAAGGAGTCAGCCCCAGCATTTT.

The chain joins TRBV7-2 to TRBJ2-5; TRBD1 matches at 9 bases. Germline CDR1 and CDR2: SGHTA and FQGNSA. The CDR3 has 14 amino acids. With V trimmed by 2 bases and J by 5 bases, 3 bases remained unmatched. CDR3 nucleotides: TGTGCCAGCAGCTTAAGCGGGACAGGGGAGACCCAGTACTTC. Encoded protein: CASSLSGTGETQYF.

The CDR3 loop reads CASSSQGWSATNEKLFF. The CDR3 region has the DNA TGCGCCAGCAGCTCACAGGGGTGGAGTGCAACTAATGAAAAACTGTTTTTT. The V gene is TRBV4-3, the J gene TRBJ1-4; 7 bases agree with TRBD1. The junction had 9 bases not matched to a gene; V was cut back by 5 bases and J by 0 bases. The CDR3 consists of 17 residues. The germline gives CDR1 LGHNA, CDR2 YSLEER.

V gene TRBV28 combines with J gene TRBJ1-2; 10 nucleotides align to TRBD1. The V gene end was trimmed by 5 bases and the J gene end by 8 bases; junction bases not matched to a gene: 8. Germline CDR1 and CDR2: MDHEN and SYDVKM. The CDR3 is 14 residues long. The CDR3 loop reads CASSRRQGAQGYTF. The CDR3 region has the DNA TGTGCCAGCAGTCGAAGACAGGGGGCGCAAGGCTACACCTTC.

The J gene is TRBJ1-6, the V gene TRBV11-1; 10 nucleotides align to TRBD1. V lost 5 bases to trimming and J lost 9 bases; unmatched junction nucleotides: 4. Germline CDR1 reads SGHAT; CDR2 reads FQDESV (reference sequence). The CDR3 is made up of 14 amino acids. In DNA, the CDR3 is TGTGCCAGCAGCCCTGACAGGGGGCTTTCACCCCTCCACTTT. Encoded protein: CASSPDRGLSPLHF.

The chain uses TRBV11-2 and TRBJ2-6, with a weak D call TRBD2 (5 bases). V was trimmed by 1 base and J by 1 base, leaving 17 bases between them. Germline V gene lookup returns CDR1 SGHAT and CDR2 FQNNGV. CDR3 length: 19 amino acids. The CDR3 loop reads CASSLVGRGAISGANVLTF. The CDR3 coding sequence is TGTGCCAGCAGCTTAGTTGGTCGGGGTGCTATTTCTGGGGCCAACGTCCTGACTTTC.

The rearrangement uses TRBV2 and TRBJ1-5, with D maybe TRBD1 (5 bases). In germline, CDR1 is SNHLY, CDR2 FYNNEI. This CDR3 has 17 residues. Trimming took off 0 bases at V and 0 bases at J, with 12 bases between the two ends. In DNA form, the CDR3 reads TGTGCCAGCAGTGAAGCGCAGGGACTCTATAGCAATCAGCCCCAGCATTTT. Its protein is CASSEAQGLYSNQPQHF.

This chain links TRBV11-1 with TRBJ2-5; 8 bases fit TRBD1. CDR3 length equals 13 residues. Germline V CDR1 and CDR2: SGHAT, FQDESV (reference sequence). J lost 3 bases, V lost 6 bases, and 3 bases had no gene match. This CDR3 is CASSYRGEETQYF. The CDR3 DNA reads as TGTGCCAGCAGTTACAGGGGGGAAGAGACCCAGTACTTC.

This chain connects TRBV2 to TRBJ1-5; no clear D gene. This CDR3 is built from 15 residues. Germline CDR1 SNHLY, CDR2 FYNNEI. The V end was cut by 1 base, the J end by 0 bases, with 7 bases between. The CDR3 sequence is CASSEEKLSNQPQHF. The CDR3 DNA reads TGTGCCAGCAGTGAAGAGAAGCTTAGCAATCAGCCCCAGCATTTT.

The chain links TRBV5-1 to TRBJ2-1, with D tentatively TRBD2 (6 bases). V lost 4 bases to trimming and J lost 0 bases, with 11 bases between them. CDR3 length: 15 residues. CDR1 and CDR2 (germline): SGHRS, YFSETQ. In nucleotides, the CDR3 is TGCGCCAGCAGCGGAGGGGCTAGCTCCTACAATGAGCAGTTCTTC. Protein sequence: CASSGGASSYNEQFF.

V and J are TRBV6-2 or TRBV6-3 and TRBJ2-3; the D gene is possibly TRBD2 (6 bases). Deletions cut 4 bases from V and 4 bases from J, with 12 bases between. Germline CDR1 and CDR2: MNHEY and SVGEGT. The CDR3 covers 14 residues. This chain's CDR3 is CASSSGTPADTQYF. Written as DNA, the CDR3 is TGTGCCAGCAGTTCCGGGACTCCGGCAGATACGCAGTATTTT.

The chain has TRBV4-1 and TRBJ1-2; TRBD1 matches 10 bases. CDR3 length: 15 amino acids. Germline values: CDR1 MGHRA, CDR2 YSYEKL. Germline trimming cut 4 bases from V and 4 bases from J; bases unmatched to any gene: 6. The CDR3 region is CASSPRQGASYGYTF. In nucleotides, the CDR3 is TGCGCCAGCAGCCCCCGACAGGGGGCGAGCTATGGCTACACCTTC.

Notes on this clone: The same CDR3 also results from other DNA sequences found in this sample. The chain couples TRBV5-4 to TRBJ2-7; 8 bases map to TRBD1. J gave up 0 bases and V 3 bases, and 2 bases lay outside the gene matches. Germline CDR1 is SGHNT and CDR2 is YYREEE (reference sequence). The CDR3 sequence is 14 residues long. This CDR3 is CASSYDRGSYEQYF. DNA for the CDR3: TGTGCCAGCAGCTATGACAGGGGCTCCTACGAGCAGTACTTC.

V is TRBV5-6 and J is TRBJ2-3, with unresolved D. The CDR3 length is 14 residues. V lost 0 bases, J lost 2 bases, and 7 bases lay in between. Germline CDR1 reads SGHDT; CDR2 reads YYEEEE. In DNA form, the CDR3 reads TGTGCCAGCAGCTTGGTGGAGACCACAGATACGCAGTATTTT. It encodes CASSLVETTDTQYF. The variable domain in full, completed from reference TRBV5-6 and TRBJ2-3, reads DAGVTQSPTHLIKTRGQQVTLRCSPKSGHDTVSWYQQALGQGPQFIFQYYEEEERQRGNFPDRFSGHQFPNYSSELNVNALLLGDSALYLCASSLVETTDTQYFGPGTRLTVL.

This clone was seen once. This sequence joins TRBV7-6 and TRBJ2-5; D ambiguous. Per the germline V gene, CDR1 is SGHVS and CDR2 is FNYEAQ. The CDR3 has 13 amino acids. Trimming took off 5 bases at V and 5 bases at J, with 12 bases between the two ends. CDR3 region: CASSPPRGETQYF. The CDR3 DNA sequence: TGTGCCAGCAGCCCGCCTAGAGGCGAGACCCAGTACTTC.

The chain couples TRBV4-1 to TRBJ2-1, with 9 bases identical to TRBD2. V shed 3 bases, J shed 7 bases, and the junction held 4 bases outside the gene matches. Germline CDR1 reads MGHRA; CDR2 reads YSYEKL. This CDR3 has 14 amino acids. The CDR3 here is CASSQAGGRNEQFF. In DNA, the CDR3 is TGCGCCAGCAGCCAGGCGGGGGGGCGGAATGAGCAGTTCTTC.

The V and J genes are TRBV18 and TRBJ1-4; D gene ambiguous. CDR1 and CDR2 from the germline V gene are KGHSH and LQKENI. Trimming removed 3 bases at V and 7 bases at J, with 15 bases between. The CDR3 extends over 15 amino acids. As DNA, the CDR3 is TGTGCCAGCTCACCCCTTTTGGCTGGTGGTGAAAAACTGTTTTTT. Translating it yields CASSPLLAGGEKLFF.

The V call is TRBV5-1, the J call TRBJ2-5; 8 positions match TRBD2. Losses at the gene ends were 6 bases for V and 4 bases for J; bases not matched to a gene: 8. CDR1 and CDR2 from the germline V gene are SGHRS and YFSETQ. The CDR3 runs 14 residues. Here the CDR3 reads CASTAREGTETQYF. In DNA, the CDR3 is TGCGCCAGCACGGCCCGGGAGGGTACAGAGACCCAGTACTTC. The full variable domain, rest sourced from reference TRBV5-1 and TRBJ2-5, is KAGVTQTPRYLIKTRGQQVTLSCSPISGHRSVSWYQQTPGQGLQFLFEYFSETQRNKGNFPGRFSGRQFSNSRSEMNVSTLELGDSALYLCASTAREGTETQYFGPGTRLLVL.

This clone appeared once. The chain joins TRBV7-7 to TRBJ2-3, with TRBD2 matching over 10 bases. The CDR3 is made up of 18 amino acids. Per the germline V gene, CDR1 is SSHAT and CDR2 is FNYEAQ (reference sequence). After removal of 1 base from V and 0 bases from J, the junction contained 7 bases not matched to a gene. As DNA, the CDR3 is TGTGCCAGCAGCTTAGGGCTAGCGGGAGTCTCCAGCACAGATACGCAGTATTTT. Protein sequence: CASSLGLAGVSSTDTQYF.

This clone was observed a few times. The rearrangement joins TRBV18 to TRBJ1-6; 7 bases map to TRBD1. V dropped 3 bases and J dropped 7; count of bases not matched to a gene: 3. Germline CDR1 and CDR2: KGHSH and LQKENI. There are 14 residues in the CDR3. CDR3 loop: CASSPDRVNSPLHF. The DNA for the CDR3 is TGTGCCAGCTCACCCGACAGGGTGAATTCACCCCTCCACTTT.

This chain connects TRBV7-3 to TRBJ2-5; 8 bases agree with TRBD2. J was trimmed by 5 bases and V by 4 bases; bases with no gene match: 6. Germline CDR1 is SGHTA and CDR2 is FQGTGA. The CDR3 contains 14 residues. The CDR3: CASSSGTRSETQYF. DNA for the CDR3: TGTGCCAGCAGCTCCGGGACTAGGAGCGAGACCCAGTACTTC.

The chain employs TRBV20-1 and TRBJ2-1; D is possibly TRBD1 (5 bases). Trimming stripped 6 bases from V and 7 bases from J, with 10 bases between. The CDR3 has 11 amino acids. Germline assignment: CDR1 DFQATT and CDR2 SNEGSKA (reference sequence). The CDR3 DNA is TGCAGTGCCAGCAGGGTGAATGAGCAGTTCTTC. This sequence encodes CSASRVNEQFF.

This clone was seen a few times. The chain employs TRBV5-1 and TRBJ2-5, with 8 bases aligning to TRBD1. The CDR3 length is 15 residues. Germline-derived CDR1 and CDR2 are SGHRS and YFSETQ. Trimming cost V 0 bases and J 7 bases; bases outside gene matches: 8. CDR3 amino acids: CASSLGTGTFATQYF. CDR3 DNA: TGCGCCAGCAGCTTGGGGACAGGGACGTTCGCGACCCAGTACTTC.

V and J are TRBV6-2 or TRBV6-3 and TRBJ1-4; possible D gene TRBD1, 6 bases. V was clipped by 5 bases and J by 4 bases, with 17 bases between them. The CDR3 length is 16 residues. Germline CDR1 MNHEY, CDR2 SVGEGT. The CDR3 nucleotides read TGTGCCAGCAGTCCAATTCCGGGACACGTTAATGAAAAACTGTTTTTT. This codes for CASSPIPGHVNEKLFF.

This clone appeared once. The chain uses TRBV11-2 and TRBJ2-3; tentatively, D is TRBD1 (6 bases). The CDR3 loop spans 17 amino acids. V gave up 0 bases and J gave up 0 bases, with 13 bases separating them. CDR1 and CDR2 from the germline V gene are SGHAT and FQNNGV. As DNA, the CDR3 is TGTGCCAGCAGCTTAGATTTAGGGGGAATGAGCACAGATACGCAGTATTTT. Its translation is CASSLDLGGMSTDTQYF. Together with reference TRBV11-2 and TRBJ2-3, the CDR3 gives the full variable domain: EAGVAQSPRYKIIEKRQSVAFWCNPISGHATLYWYQQILGQGPKLLIQFQNNGVVDDSQLPKDRFSAERLKGVDSTLKIQPAKLEDSAVYLCASSLDLGGMSTDTQYFGPGTRLTVL.

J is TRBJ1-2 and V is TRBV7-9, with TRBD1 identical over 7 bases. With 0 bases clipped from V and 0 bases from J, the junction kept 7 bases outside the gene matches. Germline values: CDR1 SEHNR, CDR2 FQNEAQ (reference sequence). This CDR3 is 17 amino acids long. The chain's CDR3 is CASSLAYNRGSNYGYTF. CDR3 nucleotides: TGTGCCAGCAGCTTAGCATATAACAGGGGTTCTAACTATGGCTACACCTTC.

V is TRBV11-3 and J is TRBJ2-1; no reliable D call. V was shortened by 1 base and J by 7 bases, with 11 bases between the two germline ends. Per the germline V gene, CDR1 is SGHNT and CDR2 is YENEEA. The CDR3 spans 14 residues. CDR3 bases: TGTGCCAGCAGCTTAGCCCCTGGCGGTAATGAGCAGTTCTTC. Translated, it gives CASSLAPGGNEQFF.

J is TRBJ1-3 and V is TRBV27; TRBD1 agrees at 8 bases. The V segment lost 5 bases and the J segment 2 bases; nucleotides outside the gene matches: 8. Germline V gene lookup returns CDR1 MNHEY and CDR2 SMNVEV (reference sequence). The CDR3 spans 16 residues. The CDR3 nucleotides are TGTGCCAGCAGTGCGGGACAGGTACTAACTGGAAACACCATATATTTT. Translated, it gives CASSAGQVLTGNTIYF.